This T cell receptor beta chain was captured by sequencing in a study of blood T cell repertoires in COVID-19. Study-level information: Collection of acute and convalescent COVID-19 samples took place in the United States, Italy and Spain. From T cells, B-cell-depleted T cells, or PBMCs came the material, which was cDNA or gDNA.

Germline CDR1 reads SGHTS; CDR2 reads YDEGEE. The CDR3 spans 15 residues. Trimming stripped 4 bases from V and 5 bases from J, with 18 bases between. Original processing notes: Counts of nucleated cells, estimated from reference gene primer amplification, were obtained. TCRdb's copy holds only in-frame clones and misses some; the assay was immunoSEQ multiplex PCR. V, J and clone size reflect that table, while D and trimming were determined from the DNA. The data show a few hundred thousand clones, about 87% seen once. This clonotype originated in a woman between 50 and 59 years old who had recovered from COVID-19. V usage is TRBV5-8 and J usage is TRBJ1-2, with TRBD1 as a possible D gene (6 bases). The sequenced material came from peripheral blood. CDR3 sequence (DNA): TGTGCCAGCAGCCCCCGCGAGAGGGGGTGGTATGGCTACACCTTC. Its translation: CASSPRERGWYGYTF.